This T cell receptor (beta chain) was profiled in a study of blood T cell repertoires in COVID-19. About the research overall: COVID-19 samples collected from the United States, Italy and Spain covered acute and convalescent phases. PBMCs, B-cell-depleted T cells, or T cells provided the cDNA or gDNA that made up the material.

This CDR3 contains 15 residues. Deletions cut 2 bases from V and 2 bases from J, with 10 bases between. Germline CDR1 MNHEY, CDR2 SVGEGT. As handled by the study authors: Amplification of reference gene primers was used by the study to estimate nucleated cell counts. Clones were read by immunoSEQ multiplex PCR, and TCRdb kept only the in-frame ones, dropping some. The V and J calls and clone size were taken over from that table, and D and trimming were inferred from the DNA. This table has about 170,000 clones, about 80% appearing once. This chain joins TRBV6-2 or TRBV6-3 and TRBJ1-3; D ambiguous. This sequence originates from a man between 65 and 85 years old with active or convalescent COVID-19. Sequenced: peripheral blood. The CDR3 here is CASSYGESAGNTIYF. In nucleotides, the CDR3 is TGTGCCAGCAGTTACGGGGAGTCGGCTGGAAACACCATATATTTT.